A selection of T cell receptor beta chains follows, all from one sample in a study of blood T cell repertoires in COVID-19. Sequencing was performed with immunoSEQ multiplex PCR; in TCRdb, only in-frame clones are kept and a portion is missing. Among roughly 100,000 clones listed, around 90% were seen once. The sample was peripheral blood. The receptors were sampled from a man over 45 with COVID-19, enrolled during active disease. CDR3s include the opening cysteine and the closing phenylalanine or tryptophan. Fields, in order: J gene, V gene, clone size, D gene, CDR3 protein, CDR3 DNA. D genes are given only for firm matches. Not all rows give a size; the values are once, few, many and, for expanded clones, a class.

J: TRBJ1-6
V: TRBV30
size: .
D: TRBD1
CDR3: CAWSVLDREAPLHF
DNA: TGTGCCTGGAGTGTACTCGACAGGGAAGCACCCCTCCACTTT

J: TRBJ1-1
V: TRBV12-3/TRBV12-4
size: .
D: .
CDR3: CASSRGSNTEAFF
DNA: TGTGCCAGCAGCAGGGGCTCGAACACTGAAGCTTTCTTT

J: TRBJ2-5
V: TRBV5-1
size: .
D: .
CDR3: CASSLGTIQETQYF
DNA: TGCGCCAGCAGCCTTGGGACAATCCAAGAGACCCAGTACTTC

J: TRBJ1-1
V: TRBV11-2
size: .
D: .
CDR3: CASSFGRGFEAFF
DNA: TGTGCCAGCAGCTTCGGAAGGGGGTTTGAAGCTTTCTTT

J: TRBJ1-2
V: TRBV10-3
size: .
D: TRBD1
CDR3: CAISDGGQGVFFDGYTF
DNA: TGTGCCATCAGTGATGGGGGACAGGGGGTTTTTTTCGATGGCTACACCTTC

J: TRBJ1-2
V: TRBV7-2
size: few
D: TRBD1
CDR3: CASSLAGGTGPLGYTF
DNA: TGTGCCAGCAGCTTAGCGGGCGGGACAGGGCCGCTAGGCTACACCTTC

J: TRBJ2-2
V: TRBV7-2
size: few
D: .
CDR3: CASTEAGSSGELFF
DNA: TGTGCCAGCACCGAGGCGGGATCGTCCGGGGAGCTGTTTTTT

J: TRBJ1-1
V: TRBV7-2
size: .
D: .
CDR3: CASSLRLRRGAIMNTEAFF
DNA: TGTGCCAGCAGCTTGAGACTCAGGCGGGGGGCAATCATGAACACTGAAGCTTTCTTT

J: TRBJ2-1
V: TRBV2
size: few
D: .
CDR3: CASSEAGRLYNEQFF
DNA: TGTGCCAGCAGTGAAGCGGGCCGGCTCTACAATGAGCAGTTCTTC

J: TRBJ2-2
V: TRBV5-1
size: once
D: TRBD2
CDR3: CASSLARGGRTGELFF
DNA: TGCGCCAGCAGCTTGGCTCGCGGGGGACGAACCGGGGAGCTGTTTTTT

J: TRBJ1-4
V: TRBV7-8
size: .
D: .
CDR3: CASSLRVGLGSEKLFF
DNA: TGTGCCAGCAGCTTACGGGTAGGGCTCGGGAGCGAAAAACTGTTTTTT

J: TRBJ2-1
V: TRBV4-3
size: .
D: TRBD2
CDR3: CASSQDQASSGGAGEQFF
DNA: TGCGCCAGCAGCCAAGATCAGGCGTCTAGCGGGGGGGCAGGTGAGCAGTTCTTC

J: TRBJ1-6
V: TRBV7-8
size: .
D: .
CDR3: CASSLIRAGSPLHF
DNA: TGTGCCAGCAGCTTAATCAGGGCAGGTTCACCCCTCCACTTT

J: TRBJ2-6
V: TRBV10-3
size: .
D: TRBD1
CDR3: CAMRTGTASGANVLTF
DNA: TGTGCCATGCGGACAGGGACCGCCTCTGGGGCCAACGTCCTGACTTTC

J: TRBJ2-2
V: TRBV4-1
size: .
D: TRBD2
CDR3: CASSQDGAGAGELFF
DNA: TGCGCCAGCAGCCAAGATGGCGCGGGGGCCGGGGAGCTGTTTTTT

J: TRBJ1-3
V: TRBV7-2
size: .
D: TRBD1
CDR3: CASSPGQVSGNTIYF
DNA: TGTGCCAGCAGCCCGGGACAGGTCTCTGGAAACACCATATATTTT

J: TRBJ1-3
V: TRBV18
size: .
D: .
CDR3: CASSPLSTQDSGNTIYF
DNA: TGTGCCAGCTCACCGCTTTCTACTCAAGATTCTGGAAACACCATATATTTT

J: TRBJ2-4
V: TRBV5-4
size: .
D: TRBD1
CDR3: CASSPRTGQNIQYF
DNA: TGTGCCAGCAGCCCTAGGACAGGGCAAAACATTCAGTACTTC